This TCR beta chain comes out of a study of blood T cells in healthy people across ages. Whole-study findings and limits: Possibly confounding the expanded clonotype changes was the fact that donor CMV status was unknown. Both higher diversity and more naive CD4+ cells marked long-lived donors when set against aged donors.

The authors ran a second PCR of roughly 7 to 11 cycles using a sample-barcoded 5' primer and a J-beta primer mix. TCRdb re-called the 5' RACE reads with MiXCR, one entry per CDR3 protein. The table lists more than 800,000 distinct CDR3 sequences, 29% of them singletons. This clonotype showed up many times. What it binds is unknown. The CDR3 is 17 residues long. Looked up from germline, CDR1 is MNHNS and CDR2 is SASEGT. V gave up 4 bases and J gave up 9 bases; unmatched junction bases: 15. Input material: blood. The chain recombines TRBV6-1 with TRBJ2-3; 11 bases map to TRBD1. This receptor was obtained from a woman older than 75 in good health. CDR3 sequence (DNA): TGTGCCAGCAGTGGTTACCGGGACAGGGGGAGAAGTGAGACGCAGTATTTT. It yields the protein CASSGYRDRGRSETQYF.